This passage covers 19 T cell receptor beta chains from one sample sequenced in a study of T cells in Graves' hyperthyroidism and ophthalmopathy. Regions amplified from RNA transcripts were the TCR beta CDR3 regions. TCR CDR3 underwent first-round RT-PCR with the HTBI primer set. TCRdb redid the calling of the multiplex PCR reads with MiXCR, one entry per CDR3 protein. This table has about 570,000 distinct CDR3 sequences, approximately 44% appearing once. The sample was peripheral blood or thyroid tissue (not recorded which). These receptors all come from an adult woman with Graves' disease, either hyperthyroidism or ophthalmopathy (not recorded which).

The chain carries TRBV15 and TRBJ2-5; D remains unclear. Trimming shortened V by 1 base and J by 2 bases, and 11 bases separated the two germline ends. The CDR3 is made up of 15 amino acids. Germline-derived CDR1 and CDR2 are LNHNV and YYDKDF (reference sequence). CDR3 coding DNA: TGTGCCACCAGCAGAGGGGCAGGCGAGCAAGAGACCCAGTACTTC. This codes for CATSRGAGEQETQYF.

This chain joins TRBV19 and TRBJ1-5; TRBD1 aligns across 7 bases. V lost 2 bases, J lost 1 base, and 5 bases stayed unmatched. Germline CDR1 LNHDA, CDR2 SQIVND (reference sequence). The CDR3 runs to 16 residues. CDR3 bases: TGTGCCAGTAGTATAAGACAGGGCGGGAGCAATCAGCCCCAGCATTTT. Encoded protein: CASSIRQGGSNQPQHF.

This clonotype was recorded many times. V is TRBV5-1 and J is TRBJ1-4, with a weak D call TRBD1 (5 bases). There are 14 residues in the CDR3. From germline, CDR1 is SGHRS and CDR2 YFSETQ. V was trimmed by 4 bases and J by 4 bases, leaving 11 bases between them. CDR3 coding DNA: TGCGCCAGCAGCCGCGGGGGGGATAATGAAAAACTGTTTTTT. As protein: CASSRGGDNEKLFF.

The chain has TRBV20-1 and TRBJ1-6, with D maybe TRBD1 (5 bases). Germline V gene data show CDR1 as DFQATT and CDR2 as SNEGSKA (reference sequence). The V and J ends lost 6 bases and 13 bases respectively, with 28 bases between them. CDR3 length: 16 amino acids. Written as DNA, the CDR3 is TGCAGTGCCGTGGGACTAGCGAGCTACGAACCCCGTCCCCTCCACTTT. Its protein is CSAVGLASYEPRPLHF.

V usage is TRBV7-2 and J usage is TRBJ2-3, with D perhaps assigned TRBD1 or TRBD2 (5 bases each). Germline CDR1 is SGHTA and CDR2 is FQGNSA. Trimming stripped 3 bases from V and 3 bases from J, with 13 bases between. The CDR3 has 15 residues. The CDR3 nucleotides read TGTGCCAGCAGCTTCGGGTGGGGCGGGACAGATACGCAGTATTTT. This gives the protein CASSFGWGGTDTQYF.

At least ten counts were recorded for this clonotype. The chain is built from TRBV4-1 and TRBJ2-2, with D perhaps TRBD2 (5 bases). Germline V gives CDR1 MGHRA, CDR2 YSYEKL. The CDR3 sequence is 13 residues long. V was cut by 4 bases and J by 6 bases, with 9 bases left in between. CDR3 nucleotides: TGCGCCAGCAGCCTCTCTAGCCCCGGGGAGCTGTTTTTT. Protein: CASSLSSPGELFF.

The chain carries TRBV15 and TRBJ1-6; 9 nucleotides line up with TRBD1. The length of the CDR3 is 15 residues. The J segment lost 8 bases and the V segment lost 4 bases, leaving 6 bases of the junction unmatched. The germline CDR1 and CDR2 sequences are LNHNV and YYDKDF (reference sequence). CDR3 residues: CATSTTTGGDSPLHF. CDR3 nucleotide sequence: TGTGCCACCAGCACTACTACAGGGGGCGATTCACCCCTCCACTTT.

This clonotype was counted many times. This chain joins TRBV6-6 and TRBJ1-1, with 11 bases aligning to TRBD1. The CDR3 has 16 residues. The germline V gene has CDR1 MNHNY and CDR2 SVGAGI (reference sequence). Trimming removed 5 bases from V and 0 bases from J; junction bases left unmatched: 5. The CDR3 sequence is CASSHWTGGMNTEAFF. In DNA, the CDR3 is TGTGCCAGCAGTCATTGGACAGGGGGCATGAACACTGAAGCTTTCTTT.

This clonotype was seen a handful of times. The chain combines TRBV27 with TRBJ1-5; D may be TRBD1 (6 bases). CDR1 MNHEY and CDR2 SMNVEV come from the germline V gene (reference sequence). CDR3 size: 17 residues. V was shortened by 0 bases and J by 0 bases, with 12 bases between the two germline ends. Here the CDR3 DNA reads TGTGCCAGCAGTTTATCGCCTGGAGGGGGTAGCAATCAGCCCCAGCATTTT. Its protein product is CASSLSPGGGSNQPQHF.

The V gene is TRBV29-1, the J gene TRBJ2-2; no clear D. The CDR3 has 10 amino acids. V was cut by 8 bases and J by 4 bases, with 5 bases left in between. CDR1 and CDR2 from the germline V gene are SQVTM and ANQGSEA. CDR3 sequence reads: CSFGTGELFF. CDR3 coding DNA: TGCAGCTTCGGCACCGGGGAGCTGTTTTTT.

This clonotype has at least ten counts. The CDR3: CAISEDIGSNEKLFF. CDR3 DNA sequence: TGTGCCATCAGTGAGGATATCGGGAGCAATGAAAAACTGTTTTTT. The chain has TRBV10-3 and TRBJ1-4; unclear D gene. The CDR3 sequence is 15 residues long. Trimming left V 2 bases short and J 5 bases short, with 12 bases between. Germline V gene sequence: CDR1 ENHRY, CDR2 SYGVKD.

This clonotype was seen more than once but under ten times. The chain combines TRBV28 with TRBJ1-1, with D possibly being TRBD1 (6 bases). The CDR3 is made up of 18 amino acids. V dropped 2 bases and J dropped 0 bases, with 19 bases sitting between them. From germline, CDR1 is MDHEN and CDR2 SYDVKM. The CDR3 bases are TGTGCCAGCAGTTTAACGACGGGGCAGGGGATGATGAACACTGAAGCTTTCTTT. This sequence encodes CASSLTTGQGMMNTEAFF.

This clonotype was seen more than once but under ten times. Here the CDR3 DNA reads TGTGCCAGCAGTTTATCGTCAGGGCTAGTAGCTAACTATGGCTACACCTTC. This sequence encodes CASSLSSGLVANYGYTF. This chain uses TRBV27 with TRBJ1-2; D may be TRBD1 (5 bases). The V gene lost 0 bases and the J gene lost 0 bases, with 14 bases spanning the gap. Germline CDR1 MNHEY, CDR2 SMNVEV (reference sequence). This CDR3 has 17 residues.

Turning to this clonotype: A much larger clone lies a single base off, so this may be a read error. The chain is built from TRBV30 and TRBJ1-1, with D unclear. Looked up from germline, CDR1 is GTSNPN and CDR2 is SVGIG (reference sequence). This CDR3 is built from 15 residues. The CDR3 reads CAWSEATAWYTEASF. CDR3 in DNA: TGTGCCTGGAGTGAAGCAACCGCATGGTACACTGAAGCTTCCTTT.

Details on this clonotype: Here the CDR3 omits its conserved ending phenylalanine or tryptophan, so a read error is the likely source. The genes are TRBV7-2 and TRBJ1-1; D unresolved. In germline, CDR1 is SGHTA, CDR2 FQGNSA. The CDR3 consists of 12 residues. V gave up 3 bases and J gave up 8 bases, with 10 bases separating them. This chain's CDR3 is CASSFGVTEAFL. CDR3 in DNA: TGTGCCAGCAGCTTTGGGGTGACCGAAGCTTTCCTT.

The chain employs TRBV10-2 and TRBJ2-3; D possibly corresponds to TRBD1 (6 bases). Germline V gene lookup returns CDR1 WSHSY and CDR2 SAAADI. This CDR3 has 15 amino acids. Between the trimmed V and J ends, which lost 2 bases and 5 bases, there was a span of 14 bases. The CDR3 DNA follows: TGCGCCAGCAGTGAGCTAGCAGGGGCCATAGATACGCAGTATTTT. Residues: CASSELAGAIDTQYF.

This clonotype was detected a few times. The chain has TRBV29-1 and TRBJ2-1; D unclear. Germline V gene lookup returns CDR1 SQVTM and CDR2 ANQGSEA. V was trimmed by 4 bases and J by 6 bases, leaving 13 bases between them. The CDR3 sequence is 13 residues long. CDR3 sequence reads: CSVAPGPPNEQFF. In DNA, the CDR3 is TGCAGCGTTGCTCCTGGACCGCCCAATGAGCAGTTCTTC.

The gene calls are TRBV24-1 and TRBJ1-2; 9 bases fit TRBD1. The CDR3 covers 16 residues. CDR1 and CDR2 (germline): KGHDR, SFDVKD. V lost 7 bases to trimming and J lost 0 bases; unmatched junction nucleotides: 8. The CDR3 reads CATSAGTGRANYGYTF. CDR3 DNA sequence: TGTGCCACCAGCGCCGGGACAGGGCGAGCTAACTATGGCTACACCTTC.

This clonotype was counted at least ten times. V gene TRBV12-3 or TRBV12-4 combines with J gene TRBJ1-5; no clear D. The CDR3 has 14 residues. V was pared by 3 bases and J by 7 bases, with 13 bases between. Written as DNA, the CDR3 is TGTGCCAGCAGTTTTTTCGGGGAAACGCAGCCCCAGCATTTT. Encoded protein: CASSFFGETQPQHF.